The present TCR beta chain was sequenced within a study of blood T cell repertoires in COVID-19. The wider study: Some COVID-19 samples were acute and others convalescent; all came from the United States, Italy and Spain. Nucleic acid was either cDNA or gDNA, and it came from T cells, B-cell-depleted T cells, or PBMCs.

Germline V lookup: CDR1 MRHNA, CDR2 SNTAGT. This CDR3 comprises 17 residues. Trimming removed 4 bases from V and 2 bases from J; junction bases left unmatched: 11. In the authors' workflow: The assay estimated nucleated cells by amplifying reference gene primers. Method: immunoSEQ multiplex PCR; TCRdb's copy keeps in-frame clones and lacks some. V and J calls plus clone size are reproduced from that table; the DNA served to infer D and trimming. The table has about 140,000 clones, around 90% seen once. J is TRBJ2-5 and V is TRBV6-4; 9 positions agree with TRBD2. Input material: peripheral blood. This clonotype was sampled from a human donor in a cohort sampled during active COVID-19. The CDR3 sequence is CASSAPGASGEQETQYF. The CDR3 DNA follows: TGTGCCAGCAGTGCCCCTGGGGCTAGCGGGGAGCAAGAGACCCAGTACTTC.